A single T cell receptor (beta chain) is shown here with its context. Its specificity is unknown. CDR1 is MNHEY and CDR2 is SVGEGT in the germline V gene. This CDR3 is built from 14 residues. The V end lost 9 bases, the J end lost 2 bases, and 17 bases lay between the germline ends. The data originate from a study of CD8 T cells in ankylosing spondylitis. Study observations and caveats: Those disease-linked clones were CD8+; they were also relatively rare in peripheral blood. The authors reported significant enrichment of disease-linked clones in matched ankylosing spondylitis synovial fluid. Eight highly homologous variants formed a TCR beta motif that appeared characteristic of ankylosing spondylitis blood.

Researchers built TCR beta libraries using quantitative 5'-RACE with molecular barcodes. TCRdb re-called the 5' RACE reads through MiXCR, storing one row per CDR3 protein. The data show about 300,000 distinct CDR3 sequences, with about 20% seen just once and under 4% held by the top ten. Sequenced material: blood, either unsorted or a sorted T cell fraction (not recorded which). This clonotype was obtained from a female donor with ankylosing spondylitis or in good health (not recorded which). This sequence joins TRBV6-2 or TRBV6-3 and TRBJ2-7; D is possibly TRBD1 (6 bases). The CDR3 region is CASNRAEPPYEQYF. CDR3 DNA: TGTGCCAGTAACAGGGCGGAACCCCCCTACGAGCAGTACTTC.